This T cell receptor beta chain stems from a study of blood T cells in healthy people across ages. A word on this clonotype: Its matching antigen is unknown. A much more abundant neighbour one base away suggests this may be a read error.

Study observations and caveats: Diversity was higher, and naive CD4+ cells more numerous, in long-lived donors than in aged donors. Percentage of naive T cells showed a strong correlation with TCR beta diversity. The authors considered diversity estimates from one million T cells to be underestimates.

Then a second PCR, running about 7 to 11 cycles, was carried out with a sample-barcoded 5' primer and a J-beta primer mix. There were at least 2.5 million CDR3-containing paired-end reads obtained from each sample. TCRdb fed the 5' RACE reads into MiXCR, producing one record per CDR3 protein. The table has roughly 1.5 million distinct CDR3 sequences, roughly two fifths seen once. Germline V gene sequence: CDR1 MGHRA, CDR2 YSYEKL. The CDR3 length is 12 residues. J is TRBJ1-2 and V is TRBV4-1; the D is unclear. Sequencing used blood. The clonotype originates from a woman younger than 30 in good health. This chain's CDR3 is CASYGSNYSYTF. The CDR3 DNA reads TGCGCCAGCTATGGGTCTAACTATAGCTACACCTTC.